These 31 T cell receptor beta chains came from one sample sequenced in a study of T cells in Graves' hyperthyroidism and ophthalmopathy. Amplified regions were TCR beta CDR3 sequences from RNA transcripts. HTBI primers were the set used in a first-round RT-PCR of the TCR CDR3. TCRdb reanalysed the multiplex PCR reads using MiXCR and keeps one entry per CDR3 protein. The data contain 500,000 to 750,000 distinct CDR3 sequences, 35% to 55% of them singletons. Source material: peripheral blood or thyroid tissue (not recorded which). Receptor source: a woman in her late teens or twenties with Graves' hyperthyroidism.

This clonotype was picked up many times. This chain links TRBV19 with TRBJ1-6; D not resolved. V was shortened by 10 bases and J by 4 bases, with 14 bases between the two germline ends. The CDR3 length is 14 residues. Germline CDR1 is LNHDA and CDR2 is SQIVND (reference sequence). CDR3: CATGGRGYNSPLHF. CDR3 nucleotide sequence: TGTGCCACCGGAGGACGAGGTTATAATTCACCCCTCCACTTT. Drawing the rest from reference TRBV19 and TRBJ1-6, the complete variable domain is DGGITQSPKYLFRKEGQNVTLSCEQNLNHDAMYWYRQDPGQGLRLIYYSQIVNDFQKGDIAEGYSVSREKKESFPLTVTSAQKNPTAFYLCATGGRGYNSPLHFGNGTRLTVT.

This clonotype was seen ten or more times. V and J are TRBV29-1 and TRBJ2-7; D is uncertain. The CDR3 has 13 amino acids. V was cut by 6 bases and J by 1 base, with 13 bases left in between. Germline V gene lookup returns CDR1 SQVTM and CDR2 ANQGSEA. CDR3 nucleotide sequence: TGCAGCGTGGCCCGGCAGCCTTCCTACGAGCAGTACTTC. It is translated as CSVARQPSYEQYF.

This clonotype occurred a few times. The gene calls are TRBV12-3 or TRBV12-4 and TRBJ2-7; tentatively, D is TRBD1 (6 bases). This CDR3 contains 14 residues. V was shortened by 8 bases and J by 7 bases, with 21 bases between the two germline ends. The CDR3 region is CASSPDRFKREQYF. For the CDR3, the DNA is TGTGCCAGCTCACCCGACAGGTTCAAGCGGGAGCAGTACTTC.

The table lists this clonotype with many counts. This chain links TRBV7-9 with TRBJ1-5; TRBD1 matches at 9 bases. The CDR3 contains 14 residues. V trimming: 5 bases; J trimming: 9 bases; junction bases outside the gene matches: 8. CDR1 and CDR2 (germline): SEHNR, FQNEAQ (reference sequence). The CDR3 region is CASSLRDRAWPQHF. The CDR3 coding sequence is TGTGCCAGCAGCCTCCGGGACAGGGCATGGCCCCAGCATTTT.

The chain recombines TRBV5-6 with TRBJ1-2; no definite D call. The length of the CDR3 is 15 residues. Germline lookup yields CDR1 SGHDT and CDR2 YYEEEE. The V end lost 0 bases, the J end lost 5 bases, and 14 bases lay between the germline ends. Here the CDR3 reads CASSLAQVRAYGYTF. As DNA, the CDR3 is TGTGCCAGCAGCTTGGCACAAGTCCGGGCTTATGGCTACACCTTC.

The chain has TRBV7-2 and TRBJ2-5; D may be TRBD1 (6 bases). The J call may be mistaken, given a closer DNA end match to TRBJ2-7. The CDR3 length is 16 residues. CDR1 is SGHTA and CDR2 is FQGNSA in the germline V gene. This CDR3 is CASGPADARGSYEQYF. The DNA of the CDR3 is TGTGCCAGCGGCCCTGCCGACGCCAGGGGCTCCTACGAGCAGTACTTC.

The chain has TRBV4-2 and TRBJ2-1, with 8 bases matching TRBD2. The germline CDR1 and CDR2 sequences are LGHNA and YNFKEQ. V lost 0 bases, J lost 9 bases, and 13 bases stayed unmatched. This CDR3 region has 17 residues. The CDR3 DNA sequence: TGTGCCAGCAGCCAAGATTGGGGTCGGGAGGGACGGGTTGAGCAGTTCTTC. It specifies CASSQDWGREGRVEQFF.

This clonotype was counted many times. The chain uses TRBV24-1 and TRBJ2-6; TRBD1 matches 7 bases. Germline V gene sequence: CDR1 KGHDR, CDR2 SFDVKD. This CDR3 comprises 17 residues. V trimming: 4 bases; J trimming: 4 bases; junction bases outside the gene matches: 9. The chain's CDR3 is CATSDPDRVPGANVLTF. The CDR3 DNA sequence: TGTGCCACCAGTGACCCCGACAGGGTACCCGGGGCCAACGTCCTGACTTTC.

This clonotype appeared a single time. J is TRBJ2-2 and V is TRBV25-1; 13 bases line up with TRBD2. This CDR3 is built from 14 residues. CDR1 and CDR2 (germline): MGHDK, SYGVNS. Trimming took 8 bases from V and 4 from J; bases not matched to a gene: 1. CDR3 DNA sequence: TGTGCCAGCGGGACTAGCGGGATCACCGGGGAGCTGTTTTTT. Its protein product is CASGTSGITGELFF.

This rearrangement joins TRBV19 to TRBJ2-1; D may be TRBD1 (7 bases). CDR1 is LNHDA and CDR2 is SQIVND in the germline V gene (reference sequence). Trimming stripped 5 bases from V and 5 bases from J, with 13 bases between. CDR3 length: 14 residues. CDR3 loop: CASSRRGADNEQFF. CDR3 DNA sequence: TGTGCCAGTAGTCGCAGGGGGGCGGACAATGAGCAGTTCTTC.

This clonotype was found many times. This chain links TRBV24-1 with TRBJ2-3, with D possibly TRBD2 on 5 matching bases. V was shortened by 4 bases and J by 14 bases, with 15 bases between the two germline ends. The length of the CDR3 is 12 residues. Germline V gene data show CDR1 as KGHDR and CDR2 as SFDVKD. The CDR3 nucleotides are TGTGCCACCAGTGACTTGAGGGTGAGATGGTATTTT. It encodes CATSDLRVRWYF.

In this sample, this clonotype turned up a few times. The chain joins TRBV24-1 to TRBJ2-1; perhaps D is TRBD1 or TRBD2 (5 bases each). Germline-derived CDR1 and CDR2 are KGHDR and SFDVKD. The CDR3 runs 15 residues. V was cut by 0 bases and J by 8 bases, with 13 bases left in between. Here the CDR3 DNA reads TGTGCCACCAGTGATTTGGGGCCAGGGAGCGATGAGCAGTTCTTC. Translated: CATSDLGPGSDEQFF.

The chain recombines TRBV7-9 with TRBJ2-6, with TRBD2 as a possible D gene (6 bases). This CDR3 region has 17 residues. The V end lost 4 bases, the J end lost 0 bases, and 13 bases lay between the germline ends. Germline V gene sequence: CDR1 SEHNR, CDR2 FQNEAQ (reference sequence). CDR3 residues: CASSSPTGSSGANVLTF. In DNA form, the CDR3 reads TGTGCCAGCAGCTCACCTACCGGGAGCTCTGGGGCCAACGTCCTGACTTTC.

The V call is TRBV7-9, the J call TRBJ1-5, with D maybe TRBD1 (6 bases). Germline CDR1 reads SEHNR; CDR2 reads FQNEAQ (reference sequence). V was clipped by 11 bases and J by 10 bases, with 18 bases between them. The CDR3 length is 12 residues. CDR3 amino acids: CASRTDNSPQHF. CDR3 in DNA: TGTGCCTCCCGGACAGATAATTCACCCCAGCATTTT.

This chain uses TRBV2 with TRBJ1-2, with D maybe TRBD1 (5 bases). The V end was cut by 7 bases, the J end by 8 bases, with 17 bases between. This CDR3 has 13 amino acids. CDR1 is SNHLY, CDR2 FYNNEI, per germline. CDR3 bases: TGTGCCAGCATGAGGACAAGCGGTCGGGGCTACACCTTC. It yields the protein CASMRTSGRGYTF.

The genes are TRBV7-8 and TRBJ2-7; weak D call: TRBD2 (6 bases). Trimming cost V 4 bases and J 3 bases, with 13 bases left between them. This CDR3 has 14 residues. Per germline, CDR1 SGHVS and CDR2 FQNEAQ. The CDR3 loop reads CASSSRASVYEQYF. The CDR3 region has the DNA TGTGCCAGCAGCTCAAGAGCTAGCGTCTACGAGCAGTACTTC.

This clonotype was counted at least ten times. The CDR3 region has the DNA TGTGCCAGCAGCAGACAGGGTCTCGGCCAGCCCCAGCATTTT. It codes for CASSRQGLGQPQHF. V gene TRBV6-1 combines with J gene TRBJ1-5; TRBD1 matches 7 bases. The CDR3 contains 14 residues. Losses at the gene ends were 6 bases for V and 7 bases for J; bases not matched to a gene: 9. In germline, CDR1 is MNHNS, CDR2 SASEGT.

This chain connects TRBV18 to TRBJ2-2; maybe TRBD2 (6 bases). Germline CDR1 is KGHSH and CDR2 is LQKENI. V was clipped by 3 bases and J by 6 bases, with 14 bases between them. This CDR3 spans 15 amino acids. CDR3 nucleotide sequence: TGTGCCAGCTCACCGCCCGGGACTCCGTCCGGGGAGCTGTTTTTT. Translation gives CASSPPGTPSGELFF.

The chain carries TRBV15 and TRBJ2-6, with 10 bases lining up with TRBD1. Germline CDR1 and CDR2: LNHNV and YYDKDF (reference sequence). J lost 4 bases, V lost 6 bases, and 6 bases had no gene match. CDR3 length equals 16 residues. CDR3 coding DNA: TGTGCCACCAGAACGACAGGGGGCAGCGGGGCCAACGTCCTGACTTTC. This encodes CATRTTGGSGANVLTF.

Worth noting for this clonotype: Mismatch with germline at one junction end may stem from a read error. Here the CDR3 DNA reads TGTGCCAGCAGCTTAGACCGGAGCGGGGAGCTGTACTTC. It yields the protein CASSLDRSGELYF. The chain joins TRBV7-6 to TRBJ2-7; TRBD2 agrees at 7 bases. This CDR3 comprises 13 residues. Germline loops: CDR1 SGHVS, CDR2 FNYEAQ.

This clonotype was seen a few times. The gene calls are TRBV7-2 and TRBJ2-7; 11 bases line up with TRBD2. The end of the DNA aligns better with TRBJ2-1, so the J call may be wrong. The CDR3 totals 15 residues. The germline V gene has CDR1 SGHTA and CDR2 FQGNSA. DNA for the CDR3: TGTGCCAGCAGCTTATCCACTAGCGGGAGCAATGAGCAGTTCTTC. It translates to CASSLSTSGSNEQFF.

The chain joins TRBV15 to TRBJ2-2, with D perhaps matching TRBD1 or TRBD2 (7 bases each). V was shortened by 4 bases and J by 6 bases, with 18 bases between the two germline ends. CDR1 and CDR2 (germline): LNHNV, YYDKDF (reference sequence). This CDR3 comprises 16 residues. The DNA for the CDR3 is TGTGCCACCAGCACCGCAGGGGGGAGGGAAGCCGGGGAGCTGTTTTTT. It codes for CATSTAGGREAGELFF.

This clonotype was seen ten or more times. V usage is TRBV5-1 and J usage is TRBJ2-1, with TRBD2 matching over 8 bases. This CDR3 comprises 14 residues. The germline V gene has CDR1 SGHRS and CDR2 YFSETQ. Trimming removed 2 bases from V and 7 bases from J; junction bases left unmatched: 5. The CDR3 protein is CASSLEREMNEQFF. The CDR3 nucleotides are TGCGCCAGCAGCTTAGAGCGGGAGATGAATGAGCAGTTCTTC.

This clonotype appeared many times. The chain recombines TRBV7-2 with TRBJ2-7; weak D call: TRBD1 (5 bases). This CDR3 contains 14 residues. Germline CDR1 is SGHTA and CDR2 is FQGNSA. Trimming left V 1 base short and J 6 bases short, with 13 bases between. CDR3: CASSLDPTVLEQYF. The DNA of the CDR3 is TGTGCCAGCAGCTTAGACCCGACAGTGCTCGAGCAGTACTTC.

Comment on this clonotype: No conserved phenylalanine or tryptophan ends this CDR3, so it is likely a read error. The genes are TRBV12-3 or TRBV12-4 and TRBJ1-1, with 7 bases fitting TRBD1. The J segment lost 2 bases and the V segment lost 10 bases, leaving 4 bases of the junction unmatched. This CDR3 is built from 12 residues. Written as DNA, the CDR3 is TGTGCCACGGGACAGCTAAACACTGAAGCTTTCTCT. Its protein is CATGQLNTEAFS.

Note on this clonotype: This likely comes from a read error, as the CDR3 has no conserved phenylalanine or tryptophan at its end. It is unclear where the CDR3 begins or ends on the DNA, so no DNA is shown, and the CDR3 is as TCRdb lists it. CDR3 in amino acids: CAISGQAAS. The chain employs TRBV10-3 and TRBJ1-1; the DNA was not compared with TRBD1, the D call given in the table. From germline, CDR1 is ENHRY and CDR2 SYGVKD. Ends included, the CDR3 has 9 residues.

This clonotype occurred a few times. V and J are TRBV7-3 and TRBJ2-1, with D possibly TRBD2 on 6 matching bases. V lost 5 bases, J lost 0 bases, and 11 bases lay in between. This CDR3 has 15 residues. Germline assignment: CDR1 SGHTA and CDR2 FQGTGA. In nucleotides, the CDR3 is TGTGCCAGCAGCCCCCTAGCGTTCTCCTACAATGAGCAGTTCTTC. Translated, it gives CASSPLAFSYNEQFF.

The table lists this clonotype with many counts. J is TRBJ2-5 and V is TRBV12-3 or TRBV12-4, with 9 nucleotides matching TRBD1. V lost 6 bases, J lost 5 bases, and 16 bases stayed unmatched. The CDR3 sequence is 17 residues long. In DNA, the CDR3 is TGTGCCAGCAGAACCTTACTACCACAGGGGGCGAGTGAGACCCAGTACTTC. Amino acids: CASRTLLPQGASETQYF.

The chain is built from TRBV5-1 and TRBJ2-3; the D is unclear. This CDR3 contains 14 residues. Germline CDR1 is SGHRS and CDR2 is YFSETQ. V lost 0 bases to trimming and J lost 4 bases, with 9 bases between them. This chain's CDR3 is CASSLVQLPDTQYF. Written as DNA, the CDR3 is TGCGCCAGCAGCTTGGTACAGCTCCCAGATACGCAGTATTTT.

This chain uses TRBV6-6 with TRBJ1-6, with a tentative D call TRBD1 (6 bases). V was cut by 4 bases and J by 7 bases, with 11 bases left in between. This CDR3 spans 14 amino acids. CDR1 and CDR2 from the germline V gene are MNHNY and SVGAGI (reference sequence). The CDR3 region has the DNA TGTGCCAGCAGTTGGCAGGGGCGGAATTCACCCCTCCACTTT. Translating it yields CASSWQGRNSPLHF.

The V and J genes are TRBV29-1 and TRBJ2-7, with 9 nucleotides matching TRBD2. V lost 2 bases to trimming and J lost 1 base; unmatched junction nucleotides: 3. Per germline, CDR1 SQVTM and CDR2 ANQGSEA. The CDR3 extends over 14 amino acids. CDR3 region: CSVELAGGSYEQYF. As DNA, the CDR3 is TGCAGCGTTGAACTTGCGGGAGGGTCCTACGAGCAGTACTTC.